The 27 T cell receptor beta chains below all came from one sample that was sequenced in a study of post-analysis software for immune sequencing data. Study-wide results and limits: Four or five TRBV segments, including TRBV5-6, TRBV5-1 and TRBV20-1, were more frequent in patients than controls.

These receptors lack a known antigen. Unique molecular identifiers were built into the TCR beta cDNA libraries. MiXCR was run by TCRdb on the PCR reads, yielding one entry per CDR3 protein. The data show approximately 690,000 distinct CDR3 sequences, roughly three fifths seen once. Sequenced input: blood. The receptors shown here come from a girl aged 2 to 10 with multiple sclerosis.

This clonotype appeared once. This chain uses TRBV7-3 with TRBJ1-1, with 7 bases aligning to TRBD1. The V segment lost 6 bases and the J segment 8 bases; nucleotides outside the gene matches: 9. This CDR3 is built from 13 residues. Germline CDR1 SGHTA, CDR2 FQGTGA. CDR3 residues: CASSPHRGQEAFF. The CDR3 DNA reads TGTGCCAGCAGTCCTCACCGGGGACAGGAAGCTTTCTTT.

J is TRBJ1-2 and V is TRBV2, with 10 bases matching TRBD1. J lost 6 bases, V lost 7 bases, and 2 bases had no gene match. CDR1 and CDR2 from the germline V gene are SNHLY and FYNNEI. This CDR3 has 12 residues. This chain's CDR3 is CASKGTGDGYTF. Written as DNA, the CDR3 is TGTGCCAGCAAAGGGACAGGGGATGGCTACACCTTC.

This chain connects TRBV12-3 or TRBV12-4 to TRBJ1-1; 7 nucleotides match TRBD1. With 6 bases clipped from V and 8 bases from J, the junction kept 12 bases outside the gene matches. The CDR3 runs 14 residues. CDR3 protein: CASSPAAGGREAFF. CDR3 nucleotides: TGTGCCAGCAGCCCGGCGGCAGGGGGGCGCGAAGCTTTCTTT.

The rearrangement links TRBV5-1 to TRBJ2-5, with unresolved D. In germline, CDR1 is SGHRS, CDR2 YFSETQ. The V and J ends lost 4 bases and 2 bases respectively, with 9 bases between them. This CDR3 spans 13 amino acids. The CDR3 DNA is TGCGCCAGCAGCCGAATACCACAAGAGACCCAGTACTTC. It is translated as CASSRIPQETQYF.

The rearrangement joins TRBV12-3 or TRBV12-4 to TRBJ1-2, with TRBD1 matching over 8 bases. After removal of 6 bases from V and 7 bases from J, the junction contained 19 bases not matched to a gene. CDR3 length: 17 residues. The CDR3 loop reads CASSRGQGPVRVGGYTF. In DNA, the CDR3 is TGTGCCAGCAGCCGAGGACAGGGTCCCGTTCGTGTGGGTGGCTACACCTTC.

The chain combines TRBV6-5 with TRBJ2-3; D is uncertain. CDR3 length: 16 residues. Germline V gene lookup returns CDR1 MNHEY and CDR2 SVGAGI. Trimming cost V 5 bases and J 2 bases, with 17 bases left between them. CDR3 sequence (DNA): TGTGCCAGCAGTACCACTAATGCAGCCCACACAGATACGCAGTATTTT. Amino acid sequence: CASSTTNAAHTDTQYF.

CDR3 sequence: CASGTGDTHYGYTF. In DNA, the CDR3 is TGCGCCAGCGGGACAGGCGACACCCACTATGGCTACACCTTC. The genes are TRBV5-1 and TRBJ1-2; TRBD1 matches at 8 bases. V lost 7 bases, J lost 3 bases, and 8 bases stayed unmatched. CDR3 length equals 14 residues. The germline CDR1 and CDR2 sequences are SGHRS and YFSETQ.

The V and J genes are TRBV20-1 and TRBJ2-7, with TRBD1 as a possible D gene (6 bases). Germline CDR1 reads DFQATT; CDR2 reads SNEGSKA (reference sequence). Trimming removed 5 bases from V and 3 bases from J, with 17 bases in between. The CDR3 is made up of 14 amino acids. This chain's CDR3 is CSARRQAADYEQYF. The CDR3 nucleotides read TGCAGTGCTCGCCGACAGGCGGCCGACTACGAGCAGTACTTC.

This chain uses TRBV6-6 with TRBJ2-7; D unresolved. V lost 10 bases, J lost 4 bases, and 23 bases lay in between. The CDR3 runs 15 residues. CDR1 is MNHNY and CDR2 is SVGAGI in the germline V gene (reference sequence). CDR3 DNA: TGTGCCACCGCCTCACAGCCCAAATCTTTTTACGAGCAGTACTTC. Translated, it gives CATASQPKSFYEQYF.

The chain links TRBV20-1 to TRBJ2-5, with a weak D call TRBD1 (5 bases). Trimming took off 4 bases at V and 4 bases at J, with 16 bases between the two ends. The CDR3 consists of 14 residues. The germline V gene has CDR1 DFQATT and CDR2 SNEGSKA (reference sequence). The CDR3 DNA sequence: TGCAGTGCTAAGTCCGGACAAAGTAGAGAGACCCAGTACTTC. Protein: CSAKSGQSRETQYF.

The chain uses TRBV10-3 and TRBJ2-3; tentatively, D is TRBD1 (5 bases). The ends were cut back, 3 bases at V and 0 bases at J, with 10 bases in the middle. CDR3 length equals 15 residues. Per germline, CDR1 ENHRY and CDR2 SYGVKD. CDR3 in DNA: TGTGCCATCAGTGAAGCCAGGGCGAGCACAGATACGCAGTATTTT. This sequence encodes CAISEARASTDTQYF.

The table lists this clonotype with a count of one. The chain couples TRBV5-1 to TRBJ1-2; D is perhaps TRBD1 (6 bases). Between the trimmed V and J ends, which lost 2 bases and 6 bases, there was a span of 11 bases. CDR1 is SGHRS, CDR2 YFSETQ, per germline. The CDR3 is 13 residues long. CDR3 in amino acids: CASSFENRDGYTF. The CDR3 DNA follows: TGCGCCAGCAGCTTCGAAAACAGGGATGGCTACACCTTC.

This rearrangement joins TRBV5-1 to TRBJ2-1; TRBD1 might be the D (6 bases). V was pared by 7 bases and J by 8 bases, with 16 bases between. There are 13 residues in the CDR3. Germline assignment: CDR1 SGHRS and CDR2 YFSETQ. The CDR3, as DNA: TGCGCCAGCGGGGATACAGGGTTTGATGAGCAGTTCTTC. This translates into CASGDTGFDEQFF.

This clonotype was detected only a few times. V and J are TRBV20-1 and TRBJ1-1, with D possibly TRBD1 on 5 matching bases. V was trimmed by 5 bases and J by 0 bases, leaving 13 bases between them. The CDR3 is 14 amino acids. Germline-derived CDR1 and CDR2 are DFQATT and SNEGSKA (reference sequence). The CDR3 region is CSASQGFMNTEAFF. DNA of the CDR3: TGCAGTGCTTCCCAGGGTTTCATGAACACTGAAGCTTTCTTT.

This rearrangement joins TRBV18 to TRBJ2-3; D uncertain. This CDR3 spans 13 amino acids. Germline V CDR1 and CDR2: KGHSH, LQKENI. V lost 4 bases, J lost 4 bases, and 9 bases lay in between. The CDR3 sequence is CASSLRVADTQYF. The CDR3 DNA reads as TGTGCCAGCTCACTCCGAGTCGCAGATACGCAGTATTTT.

This clonotype was observed a single time. V gene TRBV30 combines with J gene TRBJ2-1; tentative D call: TRBD1 (6 bases). The germline V gene has CDR1 GTSNPN and CDR2 SVGIG (reference sequence). CDR3 size: 14 residues. The V and J ends lost 4 bases and 0 bases respectively, with 10 bases between them. The CDR3 region is CAWILGGSYNEQFF. The CDR3 nucleotides read TGTGCCTGGATATTAGGGGGCTCCTACAATGAGCAGTTCTTC.

The rearrangement joins TRBV25-1 to TRBJ2-6; the D gene is possibly TRBD1 (6 bases). From germline, CDR1 is MGHDK and CDR2 SYGVNS. There are 16 residues in the CDR3. Trimming shortened V by 4 bases and J by 2 bases, and 12 bases separated the two germline ends. The DNA of the CDR3 is TGTGCCAGCAGTGGGACCCCAGGGGCTGGGGCCAACGTCCTGACTTTC. It translates to CASSGTPGAGANVLTF.

This clonotype was seen a few times. This rearrangement joins TRBV6-2 or TRBV6-3 to TRBJ1-1; the D is unclear. There are 15 residues in the CDR3. Trimming pared 2 bases from V and 11 bases from J, leaving 21 bases between. The germline V gene encodes CDR1 MNHEY and CDR2 SVGEGT. This CDR3 is CASSYGSAVGELAFF. The CDR3 DNA follows: TGTGCCAGCAGTTACGGGAGTGCGGTCGGGGAATTGGCTTTCTTT.

The chain combines TRBV15 with TRBJ2-1, with TRBD1 matching 9 bases. The V segment lost 4 bases and the J segment 9 bases; nucleotides outside the gene matches: 4. In germline, CDR1 is LNHNV, CDR2 YYDKDF (reference sequence). There are 13 residues in the CDR3. This CDR3 reads CATSTGQGLEQFF. In nucleotides, the CDR3 is TGTGCCACCAGCACCGGACAGGGGCTTGAGCAGTTCTTC.

V and J are TRBV20-1 and TRBJ1-1; 7 nucleotides align to TRBD1. Germline V gene sequence: CDR1 DFQATT, CDR2 SNEGSKA (reference sequence). The V gene end was trimmed by 3 bases and the J gene end by 4 bases; junction bases not matched to a gene: 20. This CDR3 contains 18 residues. DNA of the CDR3: TGCAGTGCTAGGCCCACGTGGCAGGGGGTACTAGGAGGCACTGAAGCTTTCTTT. Its translation is CSARPTWQGVLGGTEAFF.

The chain carries TRBV18 and TRBJ2-5; the D is unclear. Trimming shortened V by 2 bases and J by 1 base, and 8 bases separated the two germline ends. Germline assignment: CDR1 KGHSH and CDR2 LQKENI. CDR3 size: 14 residues. The CDR3 sequence: CASSPTAFQETQYF. CDR3 sequence (DNA): TGTGCCAGCTCACCAACGGCTTTCCAAGAGACCCAGTACTTC.

The chain has TRBV29-1 and TRBJ2-1; a possible D gene is TRBD1 (5 bases). Germline values: CDR1 SQVTM, CDR2 ANQGSEA. This CDR3 has 12 residues. V lost 7 bases, J lost 7 bases, and 14 bases lay in between. The CDR3 loop reads CSEGRGTNEQFF. CDR3 bases: TGCAGCGAGGGTAGGGGAACAAATGAGCAGTTCTTC.

The V call is TRBV12-3 or TRBV12-4, the J call TRBJ2-1; 13 bases are shared with TRBD2. J lost 10 bases, V lost 5 bases, and 8 bases had no gene match. The CDR3 runs to 15 residues. Here the CDR3 reads CASSRLAGGPGEQFF. The CDR3 DNA reads TGTGCCAGCAGTCGACTAGCGGGGGGACCCGGGGAGCAGTTCTTC.

The chain joins TRBV9 to TRBJ2-7; D call uncertain. Trimming cost V 0 bases and J 1 base, with 5 bases left between them. This CDR3 is 13 amino acids long. The germline CDR1 and CDR2 sequences are SGDLS and YYNGEE. CDR3 nucleotides: TGTGCCAGCAGCGTAGCACCGTCCTACGAGCAGTACTTC. Protein sequence: CASSVAPSYEQYF.

This clonotype was seen a few times. The chain links TRBV7-2 to TRBJ2-1; D ambiguous. Germline CDR1 and CDR2: SGHTA and FQGNSA. The CDR3 runs 17 residues. V was shortened by 2 bases and J by 7 bases, with 21 bases between the two germline ends. The CDR3 nucleotides are TGTGCCAGCAGCTTAACGGTTGGGGTTTACAAAGGGAATGAGCAGTTCTTC. Translation: CASSLTVGVYKGNEQFF.

This clonotype was picked up many times. The CDR3 reads CSASSGKENEQFF. The CDR3 nucleotides are TGCAGTGCTAGTAGCGGGAAGGAAAATGAGCAGTTCTTC. The chain joins TRBV20-1 to TRBJ2-1; the match to TRBD2 covers 8 bases. Germline-derived CDR1 and CDR2 are DFQATT and SNEGSKA (reference sequence). This CDR3 region has 13 residues. Unmatched junction bases numbered 5, after V lost 3 bases and J lost 7 bases.

This clonotype was detected a few times. V gene TRBV6-2 or TRBV6-3 combines with J gene TRBJ2-3, with TRBD2 matching over 10 bases. V was clipped by 7 bases and J by 8 bases; unmatched bases: 6. This CDR3 is 13 amino acids long. The germline V gene encodes CDR1 MNHEY and CDR2 SVGEGT. The CDR3 sequence is CASTSGGATTQYF. The CDR3 DNA reads as TGTGCCAGCACCAGCGGGGGGGCGACTACGCAGTATTTT.